A selection of T cell receptor beta chains follows, all from one sample in a study of blood T cells in healthy people across ages. A single record per CDR3 protein comes from TCRdb applying MiXCR to the 5' RACE reads. Seen here are 710,000 or so distinct CDR3 sequences, about a fifth observed once, and the top ten hold 22%. Sequencing was carried out using blood. These receptors were obtained from a man in his sixties or seventies in good health. CDR3s include the opening cysteine and the closing phenylalanine or tryptophan. A D gene is named only where the DNA matches it firmly. Clone size is shown for a subset of rows, as once, few, many or a class of expanded clone.

j_call | d_call | clone_size | v_call | cdr3_aa | cdr3_nt
TRBJ2-1 | NA | NA | TRBV10-3 | CAISGGFYNEQFF | TGTGCCATCAGCGGAGGGTTCTACAATGAGCAGTTCTTC
TRBJ2-3 | NA | NA | TRBV12-3/TRBV12-4 | CASSLVRTTQYF | TGTGCCAGCAGTTTAGTTAGAACTACGCAGTATTTT
TRBJ2-1 | NA | NA | TRBV13 | CASSPIPNEQFF | TGTGCCAGCAGCCCTATCCCCAATGAGCAGTTCTTC
TRBJ2-5 | TRBD1 | NA | TRBV12-3/TRBV12-4 | CASSLGTGAETQYF | TGTGCCAGCAGTTTAGGGACAGGTGCGGAGACCCAGTACTTC
TRBJ2-5 | TRBD2 | NA | TRBV12-3/TRBV12-4 | CASSIRTRSGFRETQYF | TGTGCCAGCAGTATCAGGACTAGGTCGGGCTTCAGGGAGACCCAGTACTTC
TRBJ1-2 | TRBD1 | NA | TRBV28 | CASSFSSGTGNNYGYTF | TGTGCCAGCAGTTTCAGTTCTGGGACAGGGAATAACTATGGCTACACCTTC
TRBJ1-1 | NA | NA | TRBV5-5 | CASSWRQRNTEAFF | TGTGCCAGCAGCTGGAGACAGCGCAACACTGAAGCTTTCTTT
TRBJ2-1 | TRBD2 | few | TRBV10-3 | CAIRPTLAGGEQFF | TGTGCCATCAGACCCACCCTAGCGGGTGGTGAGCAGTTCTTC
TRBJ1-2 | NA | NA | TRBV29-1 | CSVVSRSGYTF | TGCAGCGTTGTGTCTCGGTCTGGCTACACCTTC
TRBJ1-5 | NA | NA | TRBV6-5 | CASSYSYNQPQHF | TGTGCCAGCAGTTACAGCTACAATCAGCCCCAGCATTTT
TRBJ1-4 | NA | NA | TRBV6-2/TRBV6-3 | CASSYEDSTTEKLFF | TGTGCCAGCAGTTACGAGGACAGCACCACCGAAAAACTGTTTTTT
TRBJ2-2 | NA | few | TRBV19 | CASSLQGTNTGELFF | TGTGCCAGTAGCTTACAGGGCACGAACACCGGGGAGCTGTTTTTT
TRBJ1-2 | TRBD1 | NA | TRBV5-1 | CVSSTDRGGYTF | TGCGTCAGCAGCACAGACAGGGGTGGCTACACCTTC
TRBJ2-1 | TRBD2 | NA | TRBV7-8 | CASGTSGGAGNGQFF | TGTGCCAGCGGGACTAGCGGGGGGGCCGGCAATGGGCAGTTCTTC
TRBJ2-5 | TRBD2 | few | TRBV12-3/TRBV12-4 | CASSLYATSGETQYF | TGTGCCAGCAGTTTATACGCGACTAGCGGAGAGACCCAGTACTTC
TRBJ1-2 | TRBD1 | few | TRBV2 | CASSPDRGNGYTF | TGTGCCAGCAGTCCGGACAGGGGGAATGGCTACACCTTC
TRBJ2-7 | NA | NA | TRBV12-3/TRBV12-4 | CASSPPSGRQQYF | TGTGCCAGCAGTCCCCCCAGCGGGCGCCAGCAGTACTTC
TRBJ1-1 | TRBD1 | NA | TRBV5-6 | CASSIRQGRGDTEAFF | TGTGCCAGCAGCATACGACAGGGAAGAGGTGACACTGAAGCTTTCTTT
TRBJ2-4 | NA | NA | TRBV20-1 | CSAGRVAKNIQYF | TGCAGTGCTGGAAGGGTAGCCAAAAACATTCAGTACTTC
TRBJ2-1 | TRBD1 | NA | TRBV7-7 | CASSEDRGVEQFF | TGTGCCAGCAGCGAAGACAGGGGGGTTGAGCAGTTCTTC
TRBJ2-3 | NA | NA | TRBV12-3/TRBV12-4 | CASSLGFVASGDTQYF | TGTGCCAGCAGTTTAGGCTTTGTCGCGTCGGGGGATACGCAGTATTTT
TRBJ2-1 | TRBD1 | NA | TRBV4-2 | CASSARPRDRYNEQFF | TGTGCCAGCAGCGCCCGACCAAGGGACAGATACAATGAGCAGTTCTTC
TRBJ1-5 | TRBD1 | NA | TRBV28 | CTSSFRGQGGTYSNQPQHF | TGTACCAGCAGTTTTCGGGGACAGGGGGGAACTTATAGCAATCAGCCCCAGCATTTT
TRBJ2-3 | TRBD2 | NA | TRBV11-2 | CASSQRGRARDAQYF | TGTGCCAGCAGCCAGAGAGGGAGGGCCAGGGATGCGCAGTATTTT
TRBJ1-4 | NA | NA | TRBV28 | CASTGHEKLFF | TGTGCCAGCACAGGGCATGAAAAACTGTTTTTT
TRBJ2-1 | TRBD1 | NA | TRBV6-2/TRBV6-3 | CASSPRTGGYSPNEQFF | TGTGCCAGCAGTCCCCGGACAGGGGGCTATTCTCCCAATGAGCAGTTCTTC
TRBJ1-5 | TRBD1 | few | TRBV12-3/TRBV12-4 | CASKGTGEGQPQHF | TGTGCCAGCAAAGGGACAGGGGAGGGTCAGCCCCAGCATTTT
TRBJ2-4 | NA | NA | TRBV9 | CASSVGARAQNIQYF | TGTGCCAGCAGCGTAGGGGCCAGGGCCCAAAACATTCAGTACTTC
TRBJ1-2 | NA | many | TRBV29-1 | CSVEGNERGYTF | TGCAGCGTTGAAGGGAACGAACGTGGCTACACCTTC
TRBJ2-3 | TRBD2 | NA | TRBV7-2 | CASVGLAGTADTQYF | TGTGCCAGTGTAGGTCTAGCGGGGACCGCAGATACGCAGTATTTT
TRBJ2-2 | TRBD2 | NA | TRBV6-2/TRBV6-3 | CASSPSREAGELFF | TGTGCCAGCAGCCCATCACGGGAGGCCGGGGAGCTGTTTTTT
TRBJ2-7 | TRBD1 | NA | TRBV7-8 | CASSSWTGFDEQYF | TGTGCCAGCAGCTCATGGACAGGTTTTGACGAGCAGTACTTC
TRBJ1-2 | TRBD1 | few | TRBV29-1 | CSVETGGAGYTF | TGCAGCGTTGAGACAGGGGGCGCGGGCTACACCTTC
TRBJ1-5 | TRBD1 | NA | TRBV20-1 | CSARRGRGTGNQPQHF | TGCAGTGCTAGAAGAGGCAGGGGGACGGGCAATCAGCCCCAGCATTTT
TRBJ2-6 | TRBD1 | many | TRBV14 | CASSQERTGLGVLTF | TGTGCCAGCAGCCAAGAGAGGACAGGATTAGGCGTCCTGACTTTC
TRBJ2-7 | NA | once | TRBV20-1 | CSVRAQLEQYF | TGCAGTGTGCGGGCACAGCTAGAGCAGTACTTC
TRBJ2-5 | TRBD2 | many | TRBV20-1 | CSAPSGSLQNQETQYF | TGCAGTGCCCCCAGCGGGAGCCTACAAAATCAAGAGACCCAGTACTTC
TRBJ1-6 | NA | NA | TRBV12-3/TRBV12-4 | CASSLGGTSYNSPLHF | TGTGCCAGCAGTTTAGGGGGGACCTCCTATAATTCACCCCTCCACTTT